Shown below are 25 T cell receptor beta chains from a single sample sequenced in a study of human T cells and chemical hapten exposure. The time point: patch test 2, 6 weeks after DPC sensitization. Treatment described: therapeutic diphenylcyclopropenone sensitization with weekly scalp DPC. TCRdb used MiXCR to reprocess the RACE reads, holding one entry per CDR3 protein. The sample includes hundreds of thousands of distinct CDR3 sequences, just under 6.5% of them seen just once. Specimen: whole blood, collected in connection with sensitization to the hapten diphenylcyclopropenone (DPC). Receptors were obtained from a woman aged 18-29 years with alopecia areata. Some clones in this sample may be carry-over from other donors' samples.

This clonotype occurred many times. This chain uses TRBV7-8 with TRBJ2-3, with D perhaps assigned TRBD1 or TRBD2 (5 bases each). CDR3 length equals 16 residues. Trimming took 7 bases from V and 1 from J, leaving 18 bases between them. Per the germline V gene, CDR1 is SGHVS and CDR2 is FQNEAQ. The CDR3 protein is CASIPKRGYRTDTQYF. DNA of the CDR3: TGTGCCAGCATCCCTAAGAGGGGCTACCGCACAGATACGCAGTATTTT.

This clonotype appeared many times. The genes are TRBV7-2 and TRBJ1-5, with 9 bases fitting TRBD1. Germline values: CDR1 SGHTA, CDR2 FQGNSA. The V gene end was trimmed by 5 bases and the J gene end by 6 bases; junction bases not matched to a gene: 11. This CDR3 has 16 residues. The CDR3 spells CASSIGTGYVGQPQHF. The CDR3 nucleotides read TGTGCCAGCAGCATAGGGACAGGGTACGTGGGTCAGCCCCAGCATTTT.

The CDR3 nucleotides read TGTGCCAGCAGCCCGGTTTTTTCCGGGGAGCTGTTTTTT. Encoded protein: CASSPVFSGELFF. The V gene is TRBV9, the J gene TRBJ2-2; D call uncertain. V was cut by 4 bases and J by 6 bases, with 10 bases left in between. This CDR3 is built from 13 residues. CDR1 is SGDLS and CDR2 is YYNGEE in the germline V gene.

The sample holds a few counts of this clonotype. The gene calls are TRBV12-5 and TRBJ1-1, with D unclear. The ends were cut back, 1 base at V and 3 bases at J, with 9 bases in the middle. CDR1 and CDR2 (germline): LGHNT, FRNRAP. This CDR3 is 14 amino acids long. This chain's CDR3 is CASGLGARDTEAFF. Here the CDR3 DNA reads TGTGCTAGTGGTTTGGGGGCTAGGGACACTGAAGCTTTCTTT.

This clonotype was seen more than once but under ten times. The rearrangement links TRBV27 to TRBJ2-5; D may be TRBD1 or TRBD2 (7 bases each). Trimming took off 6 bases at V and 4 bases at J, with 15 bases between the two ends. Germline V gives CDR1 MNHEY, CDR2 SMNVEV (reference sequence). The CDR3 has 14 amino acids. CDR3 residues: CASRRAGGGETQYF. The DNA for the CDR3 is TGTGCCAGCAGACGGGCAGGGGGGGGAGAGACCCAGTACTTC.

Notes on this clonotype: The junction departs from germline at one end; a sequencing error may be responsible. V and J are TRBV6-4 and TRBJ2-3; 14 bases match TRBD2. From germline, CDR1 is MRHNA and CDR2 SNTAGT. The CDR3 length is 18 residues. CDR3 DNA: TGTGCCAGCAGTGACGGCGGGACTAGCGGGGGCAGCATAGATACGCAGTATTTT. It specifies CASSDGGTSGGSIDTQYF.

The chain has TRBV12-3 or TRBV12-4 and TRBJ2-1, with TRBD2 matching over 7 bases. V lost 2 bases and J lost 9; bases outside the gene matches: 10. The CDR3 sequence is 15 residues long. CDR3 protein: CASSLIRTSNSEQFF. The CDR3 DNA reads TGTGCCAGCAGTTTAATCCGGACTAGTAATAGTGAGCAGTTCTTC.

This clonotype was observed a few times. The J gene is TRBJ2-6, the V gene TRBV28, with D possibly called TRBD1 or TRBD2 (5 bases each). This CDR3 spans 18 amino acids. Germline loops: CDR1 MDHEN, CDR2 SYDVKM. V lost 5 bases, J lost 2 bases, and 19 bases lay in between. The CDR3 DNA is TGTGCCAGCAGTCCTTTCCGGGTCAAGGGACCTGGGGCCAACGTCCTGACTTTC. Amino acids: CASSPFRVKGPGANVLTF.

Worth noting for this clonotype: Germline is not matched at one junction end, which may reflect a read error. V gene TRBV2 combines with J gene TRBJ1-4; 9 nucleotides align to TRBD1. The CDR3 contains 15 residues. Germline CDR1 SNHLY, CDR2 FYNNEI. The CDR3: CDSRGTGGNLEKLFF. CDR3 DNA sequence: TGTGACAGCAGGGGAACAGGGGGCAACTTAGAAAAACTGTTTTTT.

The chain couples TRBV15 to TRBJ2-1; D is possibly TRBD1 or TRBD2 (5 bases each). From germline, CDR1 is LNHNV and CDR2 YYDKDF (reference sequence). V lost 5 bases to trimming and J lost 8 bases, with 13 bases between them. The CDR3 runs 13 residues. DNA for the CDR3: TGTGCCACCAGCCCCCACGGGGCGGATGAGCAGTTCTTC. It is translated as CATSPHGADEQFF.

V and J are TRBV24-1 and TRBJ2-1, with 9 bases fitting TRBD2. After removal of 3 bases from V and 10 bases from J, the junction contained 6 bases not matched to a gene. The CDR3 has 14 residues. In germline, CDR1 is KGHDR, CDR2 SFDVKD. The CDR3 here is CATSDETSGREQFF. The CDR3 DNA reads TGTGCCACCAGTGATGAGACTAGCGGCCGGGAGCAGTTCTTC.

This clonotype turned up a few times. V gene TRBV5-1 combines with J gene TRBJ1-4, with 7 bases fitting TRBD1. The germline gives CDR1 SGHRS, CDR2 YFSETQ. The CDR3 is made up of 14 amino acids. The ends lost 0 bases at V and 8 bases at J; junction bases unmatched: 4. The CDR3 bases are TGCGCCAGCAGCTTGGACCAGGGGGGGGAAAAACTGTTTTTT. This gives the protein CASSLDQGGEKLFF.

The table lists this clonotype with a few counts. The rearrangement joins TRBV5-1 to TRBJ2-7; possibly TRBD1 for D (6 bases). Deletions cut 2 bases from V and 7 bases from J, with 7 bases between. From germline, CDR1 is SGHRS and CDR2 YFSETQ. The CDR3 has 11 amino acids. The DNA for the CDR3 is TGCGCCAGCAGCTTCGGACAGGAGCAGTACTTC. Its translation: CASSFGQEQYF.

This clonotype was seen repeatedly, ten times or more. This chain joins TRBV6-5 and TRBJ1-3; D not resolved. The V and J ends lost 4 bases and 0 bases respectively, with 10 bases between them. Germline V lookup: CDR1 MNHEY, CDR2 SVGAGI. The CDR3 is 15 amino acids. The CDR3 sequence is CASSFDRYSGNTIYF. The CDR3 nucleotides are TGTGCCAGCAGTTTTGACCGGTACTCTGGAAACACCATATATTTT.

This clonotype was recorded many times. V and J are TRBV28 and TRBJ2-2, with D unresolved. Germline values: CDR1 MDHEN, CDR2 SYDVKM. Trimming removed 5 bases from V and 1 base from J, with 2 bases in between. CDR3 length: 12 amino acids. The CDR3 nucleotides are TGTGCCAGCAGTAAGAACACCGGGGAGCTGTTTTTT. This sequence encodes CASSKNTGELFF.

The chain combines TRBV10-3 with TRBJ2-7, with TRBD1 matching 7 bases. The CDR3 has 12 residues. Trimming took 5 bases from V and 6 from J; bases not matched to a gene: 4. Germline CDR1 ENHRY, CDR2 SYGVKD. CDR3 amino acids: CAISNQGVEQYF. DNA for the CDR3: TGTGCCATCAGTAATCAGGGGGTCGAGCAGTACTTC.

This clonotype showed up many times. DNA of the CDR3: TGCGCCAGCAGCTTGGAGGGGGCCAGAAACACTGAAGCTTTCTTT. It specifies CASSLEGARNTEAFF. The J gene is TRBJ1-1, the V gene TRBV5-1; 7 nucleotides match TRBD1. This CDR3 contains 15 residues. Germline CDR1 SGHRS, CDR2 YFSETQ. J gave up 2 bases and V 0 bases, and 4 bases lay outside the gene matches.

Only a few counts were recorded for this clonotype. DNA of the CDR3: TGCAGTGCGAGGATGACTAGCGAGGGGGGCTACAATGAGCAGTTCTTC. This codes for CSARMTSEGGYNEQFF. The chain uses TRBV20-1 and TRBJ2-1; 8 bases align to TRBD2. Losses at the gene ends were 6 bases for V and 3 bases for J; bases not matched to a gene: 13. The CDR3 covers 16 residues. Germline lookup yields CDR1 DFQATT and CDR2 SNEGSKA (reference sequence).

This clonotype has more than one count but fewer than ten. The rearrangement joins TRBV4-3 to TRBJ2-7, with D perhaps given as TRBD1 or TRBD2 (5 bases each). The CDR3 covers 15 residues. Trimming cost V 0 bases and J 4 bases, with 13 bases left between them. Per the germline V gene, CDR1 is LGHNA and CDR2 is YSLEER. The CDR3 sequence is CASSQDLGEQYEQYF. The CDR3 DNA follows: TGCGCCAGCAGCCAAGATCTGGGGGAGCAGTACGAGCAGTACTTC.

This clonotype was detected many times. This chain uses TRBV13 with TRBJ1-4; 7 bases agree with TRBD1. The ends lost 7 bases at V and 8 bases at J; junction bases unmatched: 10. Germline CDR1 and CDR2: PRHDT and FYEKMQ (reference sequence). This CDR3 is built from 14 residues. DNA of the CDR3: TGTGCCAGCAACCTGGGAGGGGGCGGCGAAAAACTGTTTTTT. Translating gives CASNLGGGGEKLFF.

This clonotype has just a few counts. CDR3 protein: CASSFDRGLYEQYF. The CDR3, as DNA: TGTGCCAGCAGCTTTGACAGGGGGTTATACGAGCAGTACTTC. The chain is built from TRBV5-4 and TRBJ2-7; 9 nucleotides align to TRBD1. The V and J ends lost 2 bases and 4 bases, in that order; junction bases with no gene match: 4. The germline V gene encodes CDR1 SGHNT and CDR2 YYREEE (reference sequence). The CDR3 loop spans 14 amino acids.

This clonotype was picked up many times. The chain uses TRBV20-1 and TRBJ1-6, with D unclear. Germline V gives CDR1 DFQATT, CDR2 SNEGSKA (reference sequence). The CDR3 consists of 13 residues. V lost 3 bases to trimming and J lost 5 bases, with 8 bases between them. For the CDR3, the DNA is TGCAGTGCTAGTAGATCAGATAATTCACCCCTCCACTTT. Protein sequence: CSASRSDNSPLHF.

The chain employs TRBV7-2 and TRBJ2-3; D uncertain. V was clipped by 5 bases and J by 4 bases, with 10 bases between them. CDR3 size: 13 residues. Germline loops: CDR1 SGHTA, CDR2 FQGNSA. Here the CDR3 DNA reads TGTGCCAGCAGCCTGACCTGGCCAGATACGCAGTATTTT. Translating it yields CASSLTWPDTQYF.

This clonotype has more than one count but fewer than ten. CDR3 nucleotide sequence: TGTGCCAGCAGTCCGACCCAGGGGCGCTCAGAGACCCAGTACTTC. Its translation is CASSPTQGRSETQYF. The chain combines TRBV7-9 with TRBJ2-5; D might be TRBD1 (6 bases). Per germline, CDR1 SEHNR and CDR2 FQNEAQ (reference sequence). The CDR3 contains 15 residues. V shed 6 bases and J shed 4 bases, with 18 bases lying between them.

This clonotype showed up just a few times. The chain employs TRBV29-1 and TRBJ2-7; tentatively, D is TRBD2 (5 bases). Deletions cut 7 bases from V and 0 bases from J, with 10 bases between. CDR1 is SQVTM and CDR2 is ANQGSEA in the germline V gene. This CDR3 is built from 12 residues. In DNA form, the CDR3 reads TGCAGCGGGACGGGGAGCTCCTACGAGCAGTACTTC. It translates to CSGTGSSYEQYF.